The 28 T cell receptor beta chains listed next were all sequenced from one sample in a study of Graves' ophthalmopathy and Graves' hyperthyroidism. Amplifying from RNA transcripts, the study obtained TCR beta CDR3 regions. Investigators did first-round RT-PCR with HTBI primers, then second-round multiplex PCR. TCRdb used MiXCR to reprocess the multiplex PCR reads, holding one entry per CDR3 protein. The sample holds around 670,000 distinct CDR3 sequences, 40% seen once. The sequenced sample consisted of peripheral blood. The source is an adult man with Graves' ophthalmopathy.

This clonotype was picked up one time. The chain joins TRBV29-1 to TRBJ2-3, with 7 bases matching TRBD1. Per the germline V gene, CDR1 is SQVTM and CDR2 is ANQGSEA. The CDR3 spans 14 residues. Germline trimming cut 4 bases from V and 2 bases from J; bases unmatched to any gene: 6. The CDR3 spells CSVGPQGTTDTQYF. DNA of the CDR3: TGCAGCGTTGGGCCACAGGGGACCACAGATACGCAGTATTTT.

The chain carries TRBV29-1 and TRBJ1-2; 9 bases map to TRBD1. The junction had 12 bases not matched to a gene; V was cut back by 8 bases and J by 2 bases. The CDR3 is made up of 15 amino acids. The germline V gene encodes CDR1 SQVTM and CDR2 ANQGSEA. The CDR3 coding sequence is TGCAGCAAACCGGGGACAGGGATTTTGAACTATGGCTACACCTTC. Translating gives CSKPGTGILNYGYTF.

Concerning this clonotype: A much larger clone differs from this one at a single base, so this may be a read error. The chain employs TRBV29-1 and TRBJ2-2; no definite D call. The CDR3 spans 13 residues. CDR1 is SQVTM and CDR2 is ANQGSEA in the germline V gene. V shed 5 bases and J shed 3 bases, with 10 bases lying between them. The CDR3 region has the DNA TGCAGCGTTACGAGAGGTTACACCGGGGAGCTGTTTTTT. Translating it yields CSVTRGYTGELFF.

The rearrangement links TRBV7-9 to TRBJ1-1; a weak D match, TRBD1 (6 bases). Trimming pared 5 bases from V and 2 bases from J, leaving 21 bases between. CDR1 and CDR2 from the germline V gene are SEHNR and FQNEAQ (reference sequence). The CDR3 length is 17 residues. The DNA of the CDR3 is TGTGCCAGCAGCCGCGCTAGAGGGGGGCGAGGAAACACTGAAGCTTTCTTT. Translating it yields CASSRARGGRGNTEAFF. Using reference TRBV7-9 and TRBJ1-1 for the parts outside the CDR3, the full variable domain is DTGVSQNPRHKITKRGQNVTFRCDPISEHNRLYWYRQTLGQGPEFLTYFQNEAQLEKSRLLSDRFSAERPKGSFSTLEIQRTEQGDSAMYLCASSRARGGRGNTEAFFGQGTRLTVV.

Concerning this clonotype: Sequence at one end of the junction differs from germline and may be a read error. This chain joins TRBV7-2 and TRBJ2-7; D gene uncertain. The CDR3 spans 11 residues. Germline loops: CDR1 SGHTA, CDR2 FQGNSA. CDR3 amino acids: CASRLANEQYF. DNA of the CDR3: TGTGCCAGCAGGTTAGCCAACGAGCAGTACTTC.

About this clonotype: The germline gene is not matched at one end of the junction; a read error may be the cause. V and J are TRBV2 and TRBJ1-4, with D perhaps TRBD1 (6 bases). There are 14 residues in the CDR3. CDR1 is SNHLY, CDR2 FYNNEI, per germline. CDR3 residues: CASSHRVMNEKLVF. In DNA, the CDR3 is TGTGCCAGCAGTCACAGGGTAATGAATGAAAAACTGGTTTTT.

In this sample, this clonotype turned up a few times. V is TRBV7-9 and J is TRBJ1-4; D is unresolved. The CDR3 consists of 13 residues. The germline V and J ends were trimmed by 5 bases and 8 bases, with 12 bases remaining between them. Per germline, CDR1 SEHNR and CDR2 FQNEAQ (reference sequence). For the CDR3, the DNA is TGTGCCAGCAGCAAGACTGACCACGAAAAACTGTTTTTT. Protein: CASSKTDHEKLFF. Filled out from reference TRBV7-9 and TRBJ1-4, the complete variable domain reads DTGVSQNPRHKITKRGQNVTFRCDPISEHNRLYWYRQTLGQGPEFLTYFQNEAQLEKSRLLSDRFSAERPKGSFSTLEIQRTEQGDSAMYLCASSKTDHEKLFFGSGTQLSVL.

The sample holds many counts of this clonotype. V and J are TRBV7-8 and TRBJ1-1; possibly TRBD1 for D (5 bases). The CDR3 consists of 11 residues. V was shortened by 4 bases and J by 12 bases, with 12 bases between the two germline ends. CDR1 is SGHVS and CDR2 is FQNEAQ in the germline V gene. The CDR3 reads CASSSGTVTFF. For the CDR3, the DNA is TGTGCCAGCAGCTCCGGGACTGTGACTTTCTTT.

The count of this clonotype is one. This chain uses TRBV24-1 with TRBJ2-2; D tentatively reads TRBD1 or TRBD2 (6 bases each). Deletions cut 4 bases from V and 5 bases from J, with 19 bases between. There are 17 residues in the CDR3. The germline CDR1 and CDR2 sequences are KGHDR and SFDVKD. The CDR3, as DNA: TGTGCCACCAGTGAGGGGCGTTACACAGGGAGGACCGGGGAGCTGTTTTTT. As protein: CATSEGRYTGRTGELFF.

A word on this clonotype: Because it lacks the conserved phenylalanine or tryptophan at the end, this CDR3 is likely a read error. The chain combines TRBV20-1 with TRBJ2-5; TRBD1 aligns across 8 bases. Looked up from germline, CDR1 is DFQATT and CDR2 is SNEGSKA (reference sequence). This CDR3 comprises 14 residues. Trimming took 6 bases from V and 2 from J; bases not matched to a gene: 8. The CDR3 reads CSAPRTGRQETQYL. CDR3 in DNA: TGCAGTGCCCCACGGACAGGGAGACAAGAGACCCAGTACCTC.

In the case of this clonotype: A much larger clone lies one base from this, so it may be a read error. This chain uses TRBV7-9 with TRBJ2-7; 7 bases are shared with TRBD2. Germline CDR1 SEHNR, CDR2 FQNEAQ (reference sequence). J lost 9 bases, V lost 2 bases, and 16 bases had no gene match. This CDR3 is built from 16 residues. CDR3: CASSLRSGGSSHGQYF. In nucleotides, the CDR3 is TGTGCCAGCAGCTTACGTTCCGGCGGGAGCTCCCACGGGCAGTACTTC.

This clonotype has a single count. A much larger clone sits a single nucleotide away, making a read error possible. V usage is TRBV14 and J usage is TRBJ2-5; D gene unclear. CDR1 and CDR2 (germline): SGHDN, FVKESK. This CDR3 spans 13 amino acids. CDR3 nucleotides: TGTGCCAGCAGCCAAGGCCAGAAAGAGACCCAGCACTTC. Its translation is CASSQGQKETQHF.

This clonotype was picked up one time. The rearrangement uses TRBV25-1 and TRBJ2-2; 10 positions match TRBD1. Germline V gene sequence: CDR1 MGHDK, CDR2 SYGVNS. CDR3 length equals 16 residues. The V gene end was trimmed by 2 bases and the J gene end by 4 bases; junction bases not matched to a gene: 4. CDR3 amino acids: CASSEDGQGVTGELFF. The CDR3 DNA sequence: TGTGCCAGCAGTGAAGACGGACAGGGGGTCACCGGGGAGCTGTTTTTT.

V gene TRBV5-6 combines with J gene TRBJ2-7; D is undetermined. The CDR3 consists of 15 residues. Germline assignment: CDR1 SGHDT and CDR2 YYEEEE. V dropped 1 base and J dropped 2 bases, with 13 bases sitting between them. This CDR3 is CASSLLRLATYEQYF. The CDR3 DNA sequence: TGTGCCAGCAGCTTGTTGAGACTGGCTACCTACGAGCAGTACTTC.

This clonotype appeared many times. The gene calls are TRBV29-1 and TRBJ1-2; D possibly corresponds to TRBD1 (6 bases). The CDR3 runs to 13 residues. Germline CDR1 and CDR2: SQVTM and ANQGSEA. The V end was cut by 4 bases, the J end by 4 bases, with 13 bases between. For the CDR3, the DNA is TGCAGCGTTGTCCCGGGGGGCGCCTATGGCTACACCTTC. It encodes CSVVPGGAYGYTF.

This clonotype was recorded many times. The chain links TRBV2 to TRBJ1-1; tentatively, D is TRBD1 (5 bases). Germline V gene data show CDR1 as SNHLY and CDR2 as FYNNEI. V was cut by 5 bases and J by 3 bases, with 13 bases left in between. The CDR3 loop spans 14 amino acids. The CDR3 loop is CASSPGSGDTEAFF. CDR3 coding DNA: TGTGCCAGCAGTCCAGGGAGTGGGGACACTGAAGCTTTCTTT.

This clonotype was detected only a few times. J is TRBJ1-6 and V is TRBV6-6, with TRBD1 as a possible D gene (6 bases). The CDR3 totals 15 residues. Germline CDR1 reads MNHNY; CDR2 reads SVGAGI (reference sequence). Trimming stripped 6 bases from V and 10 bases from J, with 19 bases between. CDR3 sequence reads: CASSQGWGGGSPLHF. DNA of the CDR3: TGTGCCAGCAGCCAGGGGTGGGGGGGAGGCTCACCCCTCCACTTT.

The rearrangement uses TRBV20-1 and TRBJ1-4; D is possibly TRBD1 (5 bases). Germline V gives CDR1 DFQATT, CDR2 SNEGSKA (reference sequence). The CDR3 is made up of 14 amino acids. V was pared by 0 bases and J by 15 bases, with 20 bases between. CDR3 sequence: CSARDHQGSPGLFF. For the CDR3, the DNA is TGCAGTGCTAGAGATCACCAGGGCAGTCCGGGTTTGTTTTTT.

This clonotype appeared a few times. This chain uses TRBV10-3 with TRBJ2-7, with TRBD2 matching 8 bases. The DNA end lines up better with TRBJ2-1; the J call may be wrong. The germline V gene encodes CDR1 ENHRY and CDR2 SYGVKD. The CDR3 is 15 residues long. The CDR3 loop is CAISESRTSSNEQFF. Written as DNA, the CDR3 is TGTGCCATCAGTGAGTCAAGGACTAGCTCCAATGAGCAGTTCTTC.

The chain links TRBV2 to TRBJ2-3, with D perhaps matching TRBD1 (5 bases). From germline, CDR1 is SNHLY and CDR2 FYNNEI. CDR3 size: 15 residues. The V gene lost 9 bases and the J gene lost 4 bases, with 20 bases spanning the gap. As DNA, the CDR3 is TGTGCCAGACAGCCCAAAGGTCAGGGTCCAGATACGCAGTATTTT. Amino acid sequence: CARQPKGQGPDTQYF.

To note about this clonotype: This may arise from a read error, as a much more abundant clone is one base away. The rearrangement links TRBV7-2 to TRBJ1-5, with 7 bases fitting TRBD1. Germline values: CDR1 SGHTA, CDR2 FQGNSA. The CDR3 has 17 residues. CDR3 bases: TGTGCCAGCAGCTTAGCGGGGGGGACAGCATTTAATCAGCCCCGGCATTTT. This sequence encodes CASSLAGGTAFNQPRHF. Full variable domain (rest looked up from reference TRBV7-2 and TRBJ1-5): GAGVSQSPSNKVTEKGKDVELRCDPISGHTALYWYRQSLGQGLEFLIYFQGNSAPDKSGLPSDRFSAERTGGSVSTLTIQRTQQEDSAVYLCASSLAGGTAFNQPRHFGDGTRLSIL.

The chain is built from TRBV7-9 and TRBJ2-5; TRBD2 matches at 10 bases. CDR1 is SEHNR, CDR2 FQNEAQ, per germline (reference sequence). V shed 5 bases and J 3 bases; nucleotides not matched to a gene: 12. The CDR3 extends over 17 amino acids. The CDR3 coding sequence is TGTGCCAGCAGCCGCGCTACGACTAGCGGGCAAGAAGAGACCCAGTACTTC. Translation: CASSRATTSGQEETQYF.

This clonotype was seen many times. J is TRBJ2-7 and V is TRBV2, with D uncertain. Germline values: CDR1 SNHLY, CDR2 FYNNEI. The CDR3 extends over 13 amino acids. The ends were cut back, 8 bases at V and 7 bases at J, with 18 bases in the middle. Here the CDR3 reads CASDETAFGEQYF. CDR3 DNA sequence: TGTGCCAGCGATGAGACGGCCTTCGGGGAGCAGTACTTC.

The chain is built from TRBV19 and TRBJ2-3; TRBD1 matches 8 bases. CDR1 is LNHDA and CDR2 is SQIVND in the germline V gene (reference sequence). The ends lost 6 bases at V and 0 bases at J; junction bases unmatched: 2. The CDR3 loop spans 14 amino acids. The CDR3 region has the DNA TGTGCCAGTAGAGACAGGGGCAGCACAGATACGCAGTATTTT. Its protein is CASRDRGSTDTQYF.

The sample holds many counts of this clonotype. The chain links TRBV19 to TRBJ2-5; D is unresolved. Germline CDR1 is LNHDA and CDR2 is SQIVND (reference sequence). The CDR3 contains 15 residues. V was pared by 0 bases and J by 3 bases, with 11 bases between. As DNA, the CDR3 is TGTGCCAGTAGTATAGAAGGGAATGGCGAAGAGACCCAGTACTTC. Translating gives CASSIEGNGEETQYF.

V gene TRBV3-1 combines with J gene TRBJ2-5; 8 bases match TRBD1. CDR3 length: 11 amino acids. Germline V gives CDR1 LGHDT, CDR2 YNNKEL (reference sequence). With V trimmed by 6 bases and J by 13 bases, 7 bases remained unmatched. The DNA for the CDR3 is TGTGCCAGCAGTCCGGGGGACAGGTCGTACTTC. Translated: CASSPGDRSYF.

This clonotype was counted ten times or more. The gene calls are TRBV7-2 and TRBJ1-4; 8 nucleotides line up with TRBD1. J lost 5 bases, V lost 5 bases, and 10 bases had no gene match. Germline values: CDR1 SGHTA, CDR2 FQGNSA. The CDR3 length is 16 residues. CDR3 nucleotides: TGTGCCAGCAGCAAAAGAAGACAGGGGATAAATGAAAAACTGTTTTTT. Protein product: CASSKRRQGINEKLFF.

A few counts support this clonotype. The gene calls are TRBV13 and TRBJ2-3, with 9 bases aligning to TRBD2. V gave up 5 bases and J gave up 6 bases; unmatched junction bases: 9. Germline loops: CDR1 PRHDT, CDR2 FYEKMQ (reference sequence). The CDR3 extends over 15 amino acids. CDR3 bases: TGTGCCAGCAGCGTAGAGGGACTAGCACCCGATACGCAGTATTTT. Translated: CASSVEGLAPDTQYF. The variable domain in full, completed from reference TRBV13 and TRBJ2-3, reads AAGVIQSPRHLIKEKRETATLKCYPIPRHDTVYWYQQGPGQDPQFLISFYEKMQSDKGSIPDRFSAQQFSDYHSELNMSSLELGDSALYFCASSVEGLAPDTQYFGPGTRLTVL.